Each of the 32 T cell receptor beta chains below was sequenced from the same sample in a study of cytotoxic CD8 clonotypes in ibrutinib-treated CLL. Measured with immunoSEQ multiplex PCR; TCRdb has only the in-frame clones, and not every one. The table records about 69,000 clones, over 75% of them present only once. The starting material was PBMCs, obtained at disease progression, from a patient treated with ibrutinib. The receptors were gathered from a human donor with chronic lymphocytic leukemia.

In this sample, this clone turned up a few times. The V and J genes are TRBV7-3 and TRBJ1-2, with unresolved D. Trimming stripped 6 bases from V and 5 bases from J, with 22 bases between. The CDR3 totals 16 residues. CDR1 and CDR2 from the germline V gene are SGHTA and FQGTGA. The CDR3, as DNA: TGTGCCAGCAGTATAAAAGGCAGCCTCCCCGGATATGGCTACACCTTC. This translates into CASSIKGSLPGYGYTF.

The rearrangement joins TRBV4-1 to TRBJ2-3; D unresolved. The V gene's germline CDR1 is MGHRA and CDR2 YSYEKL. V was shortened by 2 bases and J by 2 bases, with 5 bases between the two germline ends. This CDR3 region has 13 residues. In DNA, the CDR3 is TGCGCCAGCAGCCAACCATACACAGATACGCAGTATTTT. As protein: CASSQPYTDTQYF.

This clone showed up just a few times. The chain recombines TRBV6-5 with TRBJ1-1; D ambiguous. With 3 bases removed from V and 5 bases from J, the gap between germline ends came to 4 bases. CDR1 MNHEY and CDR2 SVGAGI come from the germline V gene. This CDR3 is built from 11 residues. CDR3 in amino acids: CASSYLTEAFF. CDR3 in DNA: TGTGCCAGCAGTTATCTGACTGAAGCTTTCTTT.

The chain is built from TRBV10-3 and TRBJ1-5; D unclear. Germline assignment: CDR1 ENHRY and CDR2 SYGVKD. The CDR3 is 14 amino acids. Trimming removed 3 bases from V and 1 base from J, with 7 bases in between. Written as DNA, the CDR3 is TGTGCCATCAGTGACCCAAGGAGCAATCAGCCCCAGCATTTT. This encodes CAISDPRSNQPQHF.

CDR3 loop: CASRTGGGGTDTQYF. The CDR3 coding sequence is TGTGCCAGCAGGACAGGGGGCGGGGGCACAGATACGCAGTATTTT. The rearrangement uses TRBV2 and TRBJ2-3; 10 bases are a match to TRBD1. With 6 bases clipped from V and 1 base from J, the junction kept 4 bases outside the gene matches. CDR1 is SNHLY, CDR2 FYNNEI, per germline. This CDR3 has 15 residues.

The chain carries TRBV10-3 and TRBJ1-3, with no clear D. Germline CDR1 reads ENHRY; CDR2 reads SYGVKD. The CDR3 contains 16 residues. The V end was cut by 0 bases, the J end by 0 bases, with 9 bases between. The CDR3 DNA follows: TGTGCCATCAGTGAGTCACGGGGTCCCTCTGGAAACACCATATATTTT. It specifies CAISESRGPSGNTIYF.

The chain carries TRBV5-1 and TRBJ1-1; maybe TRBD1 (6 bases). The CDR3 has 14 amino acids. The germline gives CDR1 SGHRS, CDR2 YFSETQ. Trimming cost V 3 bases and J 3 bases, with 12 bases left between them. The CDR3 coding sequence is TGCGCCAGCAGCTCGGGCAGGGGATACACTGAAGCTTTCTTT. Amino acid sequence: CASSSGRGYTEAFF.

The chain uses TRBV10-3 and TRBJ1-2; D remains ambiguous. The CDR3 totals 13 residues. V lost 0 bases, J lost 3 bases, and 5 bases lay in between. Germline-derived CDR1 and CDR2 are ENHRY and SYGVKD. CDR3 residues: CAISESTYYGYTF. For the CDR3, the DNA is TGTGCCATCAGTGAGTCGACTTACTATGGCTACACCTTC.

The CDR3 coding sequence is TGTGCCAGCAGCGACCAAGAGGAGGGGTACTCCTACGAGCAGTACTTC. This encodes CASSDQEEGYSYEQYF. The rearrangement uses TRBV9 and TRBJ2-7; tentative D call: TRBD2 (6 bases). The V gene lost 3 bases and the J gene lost 0 bases, with 16 bases spanning the gap. The germline V gene encodes CDR1 SGDLS and CDR2 YYNGEE. The CDR3 has 16 residues.

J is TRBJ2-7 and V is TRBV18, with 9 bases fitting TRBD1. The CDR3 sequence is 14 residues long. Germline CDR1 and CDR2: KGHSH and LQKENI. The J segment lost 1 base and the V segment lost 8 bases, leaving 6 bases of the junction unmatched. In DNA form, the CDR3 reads TGTGCCAGCACCAGGGACAGGGTGTCCTACGAGCAGTACTTC. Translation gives CASTRDRVSYEQYF.

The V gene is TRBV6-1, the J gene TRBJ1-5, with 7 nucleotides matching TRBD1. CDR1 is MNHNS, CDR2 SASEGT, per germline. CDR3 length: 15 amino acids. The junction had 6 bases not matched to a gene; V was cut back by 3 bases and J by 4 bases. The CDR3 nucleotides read TGTGCCAGCAGTGAGGCAGGGGGAGGTAATCAGCCCCAGCATTTT. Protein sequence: CASSEAGGGNQPQHF.

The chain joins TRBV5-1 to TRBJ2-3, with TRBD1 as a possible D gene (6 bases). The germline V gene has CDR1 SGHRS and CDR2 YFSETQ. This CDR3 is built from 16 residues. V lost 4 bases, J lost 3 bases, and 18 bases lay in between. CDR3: CASSLPGQRATDTQYF. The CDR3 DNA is TGCGCCAGCAGCCTTCCGGGACAAAGAGCTACAGATACGCAGTATTTT.

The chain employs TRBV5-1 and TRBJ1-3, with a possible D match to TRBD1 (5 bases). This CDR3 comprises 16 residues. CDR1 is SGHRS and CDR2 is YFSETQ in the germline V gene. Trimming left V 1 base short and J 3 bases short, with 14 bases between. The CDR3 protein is CASSLSAGRDGNTIYF. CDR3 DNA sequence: TGCGCCAGCAGCTTGTCTGCAGGGAGGGATGGAAACACCATATATTTT.

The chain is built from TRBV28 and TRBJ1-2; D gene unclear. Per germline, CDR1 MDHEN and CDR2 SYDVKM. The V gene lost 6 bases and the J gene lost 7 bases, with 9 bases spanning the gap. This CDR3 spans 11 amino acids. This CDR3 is CASRKGGGYTF. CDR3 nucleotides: TGTGCCAGCAGAAAAGGAGGTGGCTACACCTTC.

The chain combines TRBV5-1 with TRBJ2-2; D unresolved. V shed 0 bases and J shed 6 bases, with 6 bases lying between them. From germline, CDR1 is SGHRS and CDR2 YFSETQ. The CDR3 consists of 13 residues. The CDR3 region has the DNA TGCGCCAGCAGCTTGGCCCCCGCCGGGGAGCTGTTTTTT. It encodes CASSLAPAGELFF.

The CDR3 protein is CASSWDRSWGETQYF. CDR3 DNA: TGCGCCAGCAGCTGGGACAGGTCGTGGGGAGAGACCCAGTACTTC. This sequence joins TRBV5-1 and TRBJ2-5, with 8 bases aligning to TRBD1. Looked up from germline, CDR1 is SGHRS and CDR2 is YFSETQ. The CDR3 is 15 residues long. Unmatched junction bases numbered 8, after V lost 3 bases and J lost 4 bases.

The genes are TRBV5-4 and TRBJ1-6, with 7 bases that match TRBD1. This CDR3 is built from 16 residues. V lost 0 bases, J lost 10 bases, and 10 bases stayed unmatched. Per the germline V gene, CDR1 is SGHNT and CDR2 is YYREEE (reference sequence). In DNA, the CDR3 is TGTGCCAGCAGCTTGGCGGGAGGGGGCGGAGTATCACCCCTCCACTTT. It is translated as CASSLAGGGGVSPLHF.

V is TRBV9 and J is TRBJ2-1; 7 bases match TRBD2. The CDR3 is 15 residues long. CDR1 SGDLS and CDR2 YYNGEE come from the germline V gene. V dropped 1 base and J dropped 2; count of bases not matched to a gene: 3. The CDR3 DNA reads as TGTGCCAGCAGCGTATCAGCGGGGCCCTACAATGAGCAGTTCTTC. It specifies CASSVSAGPYNEQFF.

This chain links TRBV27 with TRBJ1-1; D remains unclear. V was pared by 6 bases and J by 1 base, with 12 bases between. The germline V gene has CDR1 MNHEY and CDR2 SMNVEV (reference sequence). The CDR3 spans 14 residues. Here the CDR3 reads CASRQQPSNTEAFF. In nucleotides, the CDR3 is TGTGCCAGCAGGCAGCAGCCTTCGAACACTGAAGCTTTCTTT.

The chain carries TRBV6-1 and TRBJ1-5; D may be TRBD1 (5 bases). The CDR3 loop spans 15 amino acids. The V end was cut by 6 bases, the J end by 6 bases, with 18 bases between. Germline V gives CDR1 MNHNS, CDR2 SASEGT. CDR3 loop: CASRAGTGWRQPQHF. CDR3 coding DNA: TGTGCCAGCAGGGCCGGGACCGGGTGGCGTCAGCCCCAGCATTTT.

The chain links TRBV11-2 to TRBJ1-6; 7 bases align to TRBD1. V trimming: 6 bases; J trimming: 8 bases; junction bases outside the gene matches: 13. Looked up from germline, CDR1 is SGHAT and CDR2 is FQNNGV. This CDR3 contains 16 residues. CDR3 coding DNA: TGTGCCAGCAGTCCCTCGTCTGGACAGGTCTATTCACCCCTCCACTTT. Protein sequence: CASSPSSGQVYSPLHF.

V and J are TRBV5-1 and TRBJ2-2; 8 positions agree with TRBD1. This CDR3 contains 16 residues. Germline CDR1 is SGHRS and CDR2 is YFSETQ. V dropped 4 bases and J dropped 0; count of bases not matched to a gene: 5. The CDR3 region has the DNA TGCGCCAGCAGCGTAACAGGGGGTCCGAACACCGGGGAGCTGTTTTTT. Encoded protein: CASSVTGGPNTGELFF.

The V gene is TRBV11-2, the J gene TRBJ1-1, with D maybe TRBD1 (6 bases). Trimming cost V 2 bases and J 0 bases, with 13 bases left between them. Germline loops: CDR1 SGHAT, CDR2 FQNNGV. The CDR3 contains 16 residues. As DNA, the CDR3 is TGTGCCAGCAGCTTAATAGGACAGCCCATGAACACTGAAGCTTTCTTT. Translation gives CASSLIGQPMNTEAFF.

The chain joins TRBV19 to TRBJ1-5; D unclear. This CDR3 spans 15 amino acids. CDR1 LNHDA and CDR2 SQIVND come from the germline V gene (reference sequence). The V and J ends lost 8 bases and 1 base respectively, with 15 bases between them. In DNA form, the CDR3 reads TGTGCCAGTGGATTACGCTGGGCGAGCAATCAGCCCCAGCATTTT. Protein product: CASGLRWASNQPQHF.

As DNA, the CDR3 is TGTGCCAGCAGATCTCTGACAGGGTCAACAGATACGCAGTATTTT. As protein: CASRSLTGSTDTQYF. This chain links TRBV7-6 with TRBJ2-3; TRBD1 matches 7 bases. After removal of 6 bases from V and 3 bases from J, the junction contained 9 bases not matched to a gene. The CDR3 totals 15 residues. Germline V lookup: CDR1 SGHVS, CDR2 FNYEAQ. Variable domain in full (rest from reference TRBV7-6 and TRBJ2-3): GAGVSQSPRYKVTKRGQDVALRCDPISGHVSLYWYRQALGQGPEFLTYFNYEAQQDKSGLPNDRFSAERPEGSISTLTIQRTEQRDSAMYRCASRSLTGSTDTQYFGPGTRLTVL.

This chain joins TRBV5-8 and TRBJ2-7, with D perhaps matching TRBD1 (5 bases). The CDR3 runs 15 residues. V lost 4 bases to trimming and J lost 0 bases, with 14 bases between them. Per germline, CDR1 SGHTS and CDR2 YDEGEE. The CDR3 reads CASSPDRRSSYEQYF. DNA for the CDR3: TGTGCCAGCAGCCCAGACAGAAGGAGCTCCTACGAGCAGTACTTC.

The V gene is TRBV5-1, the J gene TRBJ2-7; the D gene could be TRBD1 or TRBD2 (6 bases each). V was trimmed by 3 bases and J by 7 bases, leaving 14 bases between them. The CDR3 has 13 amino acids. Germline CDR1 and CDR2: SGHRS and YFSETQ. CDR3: CASSWGASREQYF. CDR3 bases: TGCGCCAGCAGCTGGGGGGCATCGCGGGAGCAGTACTTC.

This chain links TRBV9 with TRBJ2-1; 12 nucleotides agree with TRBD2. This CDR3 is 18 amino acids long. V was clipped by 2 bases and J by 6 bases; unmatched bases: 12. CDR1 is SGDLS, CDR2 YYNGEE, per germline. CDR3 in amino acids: CASSVLLAGGPWGNEQFF. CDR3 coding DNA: TGTGCCAGCAGCGTCCTGCTAGCGGGAGGGCCTTGGGGCAATGAGCAGTTCTTC.

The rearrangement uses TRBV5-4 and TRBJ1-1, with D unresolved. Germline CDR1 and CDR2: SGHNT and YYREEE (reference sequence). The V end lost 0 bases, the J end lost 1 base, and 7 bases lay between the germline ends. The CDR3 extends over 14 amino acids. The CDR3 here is CASSLAAGNTEAFF. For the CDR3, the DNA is TGTGCCAGCAGCTTGGCGGCGGGGAACACTGAAGCTTTCTTT. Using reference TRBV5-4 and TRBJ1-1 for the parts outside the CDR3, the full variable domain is ETGVTQSPTHLIKTRGQQVTLRCSSQSGHNTVSWYQQALGQGPQFIFQYYREEENGRGNFPPRFSGLQFPNYSSELNVNALELDDSALYLCASSLAAGNTEAFFGQGTRLTVV.

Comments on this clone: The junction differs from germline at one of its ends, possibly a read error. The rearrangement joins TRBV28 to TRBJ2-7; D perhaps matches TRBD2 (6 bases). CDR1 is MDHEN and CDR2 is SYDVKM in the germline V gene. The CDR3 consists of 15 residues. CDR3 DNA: TGTGCCAGCAATTTAGCGGCAACCAGCTCCTACGAGCAGTACTTC. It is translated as CASNLAATSSYEQYF.

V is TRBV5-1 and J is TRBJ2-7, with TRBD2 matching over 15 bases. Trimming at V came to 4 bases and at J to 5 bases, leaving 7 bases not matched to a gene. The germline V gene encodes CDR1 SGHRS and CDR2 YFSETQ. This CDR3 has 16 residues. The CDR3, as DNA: TGCGCCAGCAGCCCCGGACTAGCGGGAGGGCCCGACGAGCAGTACTTC. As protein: CASSPGLAGGPDEQYF.

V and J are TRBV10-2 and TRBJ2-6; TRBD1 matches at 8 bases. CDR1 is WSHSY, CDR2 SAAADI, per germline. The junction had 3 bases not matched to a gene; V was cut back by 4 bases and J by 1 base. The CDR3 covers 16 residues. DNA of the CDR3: TGCGCCAGCAGTGGGACAGGGAAGTCTGGGGCCAACGTCCTGACTTTC. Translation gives CASSGTGKSGANVLTF.